This T cell receptor (beta chain) stems from a study of T cells in women clearing cervical HPV infection. For the study at large: Controls' single incident HPV16 infection cleared within 12 months without precancer. Case blood was drawn a median around 150 days after lesion detection. Whole-study findings and limits: Controls had more TRBV6-7 (0.16%) than cases (around 0.11%).

Generated by immunoSEQ multiplex PCR, the TCRdb table keeps only in-frame clones and is missing some. The listing contains tens of thousands of clones. Concerning this clone itself: The antigen is unknown. From the germline J gene comes the end of the CDR3, since the read stops 3 residues before it.

CDR3 length: 15 residues. Germline CDR1 and CDR2: SGHRS and YFSETQ. The V gene end was trimmed by 4 bases and the J gene end by 2 bases; junction bases not matched to a gene: 5. Dot-blot hybridization genotyped cervical HPV amplified with MY09/MY11 PCR. This sequence originates from a woman between 18 and 75 years old with a cervical HPV16 infection that either progressed to CIN3+ or cleared (not recorded which). The chain carries TRBV5-1 and TRBJ2-5; TRBD1 agrees at 10 bases. The source material was blood buffy coat. The CDR3 loop reads CASSPGQGGQETQYF. The CDR3 bases that were read are TGCGCCAGCAGCCCTGGACAGGGGGGACAAGAGACC.